The source of this TCR beta chain is a study of regulatory T cells in long-lasting Graves disease. General study results and limits: Persistent Graves' cases showed lower TCR diversity than newly diagnosed cases. Persistent patients had more shared public clonotypes (under 3,000) than new patients (approximately 970).

Ten or more counts support this clonotype. Its antigen is not identified. The CDR3 runs 13 residues. In germline, CDR1 is SGDLS, CDR2 YYNGEE. V was shortened by 4 bases and J by 0 bases, with 7 bases between the two germline ends. Libraries of TCR beta came from iRepertoire HTBI primers plus Arm-PCR of CDR3 regions. MiXCR, applied by TCRdb to the multiplex PCR reads, yields one record per CDR3 protein. The sample lists approximately 210,000 distinct CDR3 sequences, around 20% occurring once. Time point given: newly diagnosed GD, antithyroid drugs for less than 3 months. RNA extracted from PBMCs served as the sequencing template. Graves' disease was diagnosed by American Thyroid Association guidelines. As collected, the peripheral blood samples measured around 9 milliliters each and went into EDTA tubes.

The receptor's source is a female donor with Graves disease. The specimen comprised peripheral blood mononuclear cells (PBMCs), sampled at new diagnosis, from a patient treated with antithyroid drugs. The V call is TRBV9, the J call TRBJ2-5; possible D gene TRBD2, 5 bases. The CDR3 sequence: CASSRGDQETQYF. The CDR3 region has the DNA TGTGCCAGCAGCCGGGGAGACCAAGAGACCCAGTACTTC.